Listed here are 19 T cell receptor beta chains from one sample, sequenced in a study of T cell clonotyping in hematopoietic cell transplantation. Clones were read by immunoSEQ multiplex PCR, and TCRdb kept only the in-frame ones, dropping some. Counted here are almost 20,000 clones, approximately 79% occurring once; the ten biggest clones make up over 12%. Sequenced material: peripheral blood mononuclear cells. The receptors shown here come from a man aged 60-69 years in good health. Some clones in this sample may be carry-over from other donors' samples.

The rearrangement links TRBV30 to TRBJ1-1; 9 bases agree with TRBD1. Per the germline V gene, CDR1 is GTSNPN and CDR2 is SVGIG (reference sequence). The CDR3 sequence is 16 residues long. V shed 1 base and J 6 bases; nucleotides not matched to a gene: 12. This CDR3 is CAWSDPWTGESAEAFF. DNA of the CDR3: TGTGCCTGGAGTGACCCTTGGACAGGGGAGTCGGCTGAAGCTTTCTTT. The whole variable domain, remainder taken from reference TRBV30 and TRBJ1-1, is SQTIHQWPATLVQPVGSPLSLECTVEGTSNPNLYWYRQAAGRGLQLLFYSVGIGQISSEVPQNLSASRPQDRQFILSSKKLLLSDSGFYLCAWSDPWTGESAEAFFGQGTRLTVV.

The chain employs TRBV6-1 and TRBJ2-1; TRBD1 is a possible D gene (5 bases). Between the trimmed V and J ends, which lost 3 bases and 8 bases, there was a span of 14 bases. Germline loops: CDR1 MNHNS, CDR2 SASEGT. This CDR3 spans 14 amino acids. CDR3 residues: CASSDGAPGDEQFF. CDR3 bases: TGTGCCAGCAGTGATGGGGCCCCTGGGGATGAGCAGTTCTTC.

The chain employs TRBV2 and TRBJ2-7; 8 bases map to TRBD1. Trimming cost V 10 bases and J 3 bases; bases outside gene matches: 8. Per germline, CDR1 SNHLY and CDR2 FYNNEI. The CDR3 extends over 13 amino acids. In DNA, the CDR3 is TGTGCCATCAAGACAGGGGAGGTCTACGAGCAGTACTTC. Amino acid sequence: CAIKTGEVYEQYF.

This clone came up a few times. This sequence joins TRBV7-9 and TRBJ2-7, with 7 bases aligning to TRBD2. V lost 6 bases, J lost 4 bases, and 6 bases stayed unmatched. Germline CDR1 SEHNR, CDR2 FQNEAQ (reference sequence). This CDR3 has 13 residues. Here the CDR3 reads CASRPTSSYEQYF. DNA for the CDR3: TGTGCCAGCAGACCGACTAGCAGTTACGAGCAGTACTTC.

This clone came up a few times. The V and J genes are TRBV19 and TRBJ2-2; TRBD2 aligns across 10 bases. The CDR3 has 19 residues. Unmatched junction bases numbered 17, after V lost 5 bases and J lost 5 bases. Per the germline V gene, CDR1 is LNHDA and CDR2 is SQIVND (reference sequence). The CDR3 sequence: CASSPRGTSAPPGTGELFF. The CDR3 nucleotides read TGTGCCAGTAGTCCCCGCGGGACTAGCGCCCCCCCGGGGACCGGGGAGCTGTTTTTT.

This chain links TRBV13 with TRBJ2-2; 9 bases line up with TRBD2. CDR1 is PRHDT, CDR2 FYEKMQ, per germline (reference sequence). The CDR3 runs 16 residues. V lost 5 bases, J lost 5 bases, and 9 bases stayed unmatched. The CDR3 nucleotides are TGTGCCAGCAGCCTCTCGGCGGGGGGGTGGACCGGGGAGCTGTTTTTT. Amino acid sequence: CASSLSAGGWTGELFF.

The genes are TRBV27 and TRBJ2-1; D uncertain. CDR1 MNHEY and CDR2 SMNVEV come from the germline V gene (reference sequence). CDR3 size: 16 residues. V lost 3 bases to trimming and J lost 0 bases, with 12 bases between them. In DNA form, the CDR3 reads TGTGCCAGCAGTTTGGTAGGGATCAACTCCTACAATGAGCAGTTCTTC. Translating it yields CASSLVGINSYNEQFF.

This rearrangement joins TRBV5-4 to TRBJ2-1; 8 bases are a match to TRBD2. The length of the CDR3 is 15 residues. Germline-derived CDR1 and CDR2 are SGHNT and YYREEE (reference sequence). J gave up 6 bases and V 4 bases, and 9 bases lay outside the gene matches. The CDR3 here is CASSPGLATFNEQFF. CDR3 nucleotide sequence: TGTGCCAGCAGCCCTGGACTAGCCACTTTCAATGAGCAGTTCTTC.

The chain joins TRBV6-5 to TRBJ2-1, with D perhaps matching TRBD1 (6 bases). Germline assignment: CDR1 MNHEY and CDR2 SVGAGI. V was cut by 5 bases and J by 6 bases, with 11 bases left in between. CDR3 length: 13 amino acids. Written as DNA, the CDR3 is TGTGCCAGCAGTAGGGACAATCCCAATGAGCAGTTCTTC. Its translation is CASSRDNPNEQFF.

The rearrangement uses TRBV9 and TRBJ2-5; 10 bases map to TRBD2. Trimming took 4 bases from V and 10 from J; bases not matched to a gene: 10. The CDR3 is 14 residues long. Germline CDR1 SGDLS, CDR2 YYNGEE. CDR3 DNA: TGTGCCAGCAGCCTAAGCGGGGGGGCCTCTGTCCAGTACTTC. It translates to CASSLSGGASVQYF.

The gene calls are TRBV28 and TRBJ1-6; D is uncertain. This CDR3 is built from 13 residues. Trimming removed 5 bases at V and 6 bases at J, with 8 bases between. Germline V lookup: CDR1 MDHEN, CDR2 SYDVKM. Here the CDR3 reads CASSRPRNSPLHF. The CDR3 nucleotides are TGTGCCAGCAGTCGACCGCGTAATTCACCCCTCCACTTT.

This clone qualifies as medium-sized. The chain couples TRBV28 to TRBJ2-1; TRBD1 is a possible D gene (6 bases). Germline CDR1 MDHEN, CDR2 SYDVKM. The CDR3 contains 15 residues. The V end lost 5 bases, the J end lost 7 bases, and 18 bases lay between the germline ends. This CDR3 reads CASSLSGVLWNEQFF. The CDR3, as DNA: TGTGCCAGCAGTCTCTCAGGGGTTCTGTGGAATGAGCAGTTCTTC.

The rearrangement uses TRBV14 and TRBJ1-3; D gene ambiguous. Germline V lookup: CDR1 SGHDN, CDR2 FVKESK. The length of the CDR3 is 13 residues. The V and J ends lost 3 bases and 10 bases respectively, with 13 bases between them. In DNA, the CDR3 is TGTGCCAGCAGCCAGGACGGTTTATGGACCATATATTTT. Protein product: CASSQDGLWTIYF.

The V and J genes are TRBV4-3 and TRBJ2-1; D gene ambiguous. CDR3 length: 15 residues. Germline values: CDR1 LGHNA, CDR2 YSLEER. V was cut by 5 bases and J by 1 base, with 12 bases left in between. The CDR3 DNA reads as TGCGCCAGCAGCAAAAGGGTCAGGTCCTACAATGAGCAGTTCTTC. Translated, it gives CASSKRVRSYNEQFF.

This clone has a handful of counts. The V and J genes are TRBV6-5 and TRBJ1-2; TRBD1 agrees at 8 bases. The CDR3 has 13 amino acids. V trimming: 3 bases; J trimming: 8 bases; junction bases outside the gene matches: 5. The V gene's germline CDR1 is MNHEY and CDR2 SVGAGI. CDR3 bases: TGTGCCAGCAGTTATGACGGACAGGGCGGCTACACCTTC. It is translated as CASSYDGQGGYTF.

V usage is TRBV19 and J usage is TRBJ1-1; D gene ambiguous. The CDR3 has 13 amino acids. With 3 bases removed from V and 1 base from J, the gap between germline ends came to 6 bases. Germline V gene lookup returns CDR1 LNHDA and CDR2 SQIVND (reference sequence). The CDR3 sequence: CASSIQENTEAFF. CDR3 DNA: TGTGCCAGTAGTATTCAAGAGAACACTGAAGCTTTCTTT.

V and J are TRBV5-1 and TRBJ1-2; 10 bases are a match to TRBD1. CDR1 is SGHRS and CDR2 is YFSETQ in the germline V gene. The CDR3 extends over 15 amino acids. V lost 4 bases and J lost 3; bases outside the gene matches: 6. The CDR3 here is CASSPRQGADYGYTF. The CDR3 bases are TGCGCCAGCAGCCCGAGACAGGGGGCGGACTATGGCTACACCTTC.

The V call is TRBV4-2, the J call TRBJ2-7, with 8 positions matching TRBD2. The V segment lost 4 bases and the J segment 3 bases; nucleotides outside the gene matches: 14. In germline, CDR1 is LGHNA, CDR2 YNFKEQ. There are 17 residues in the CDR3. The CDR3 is CASSPGPEVAGSYEQYF. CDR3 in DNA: TGTGCCAGCAGCCCAGGACCGGAGGTAGCGGGGAGCTACGAGCAGTACTTC.

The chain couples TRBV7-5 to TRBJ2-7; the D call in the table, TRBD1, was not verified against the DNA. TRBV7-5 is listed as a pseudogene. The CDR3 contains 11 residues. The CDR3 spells CVRSSAYEQYF. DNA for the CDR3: TGTGTCAGAAGCTCAGCCTACGAGCAGTACTTC.